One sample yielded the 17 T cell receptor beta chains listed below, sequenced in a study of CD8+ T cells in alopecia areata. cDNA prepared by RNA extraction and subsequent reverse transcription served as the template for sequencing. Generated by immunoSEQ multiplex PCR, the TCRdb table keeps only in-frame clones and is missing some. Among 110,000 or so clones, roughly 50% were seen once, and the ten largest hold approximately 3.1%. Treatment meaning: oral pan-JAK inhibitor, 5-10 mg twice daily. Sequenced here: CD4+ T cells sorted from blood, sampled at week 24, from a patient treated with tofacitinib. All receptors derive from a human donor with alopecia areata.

This chain's CDR3 is CASGTGRNRYTF. The CDR3 coding sequence is TGTGCCAGCGGCACAGGGCGTAACCGCTACACCTTC. This chain uses TRBV27 with TRBJ1-2; perhaps TRBD1 as D (6 bases). The CDR3 covers 12 residues. Trimming removed 8 bases from V and 9 bases from J, with 16 bases in between. The germline CDR1 and CDR2 sequences are MNHEY and SMNVEV (reference sequence).

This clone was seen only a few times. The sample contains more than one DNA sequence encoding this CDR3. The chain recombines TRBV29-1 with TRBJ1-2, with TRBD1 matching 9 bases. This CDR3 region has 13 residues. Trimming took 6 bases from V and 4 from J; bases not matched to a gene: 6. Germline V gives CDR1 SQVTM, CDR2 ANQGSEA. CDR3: CSVQQGAGYGYTF. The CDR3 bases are TGCAGCGTACAACAGGGGGCAGGCTATGGCTACACCTTC. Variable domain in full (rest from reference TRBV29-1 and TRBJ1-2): SAVISQKPSRDICQRGTSLTIQCQVDSQVTMMFWYRQQPGQSLTLIATANQGSEATYESGFVIDKFPISRPNLTFSTLTVSNMSPEDSSIYLCSVQQGAGYGYTFGSGTRLTVV.

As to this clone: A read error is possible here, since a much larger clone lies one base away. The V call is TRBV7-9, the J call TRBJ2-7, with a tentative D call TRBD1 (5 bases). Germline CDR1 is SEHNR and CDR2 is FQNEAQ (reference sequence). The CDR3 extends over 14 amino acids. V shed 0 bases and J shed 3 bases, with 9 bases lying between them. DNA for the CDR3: TGTGCCAGCAGCTTAGCAAGACAGAGCTACGAGCAGTACTTC. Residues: CASSLARQSYEQYF.

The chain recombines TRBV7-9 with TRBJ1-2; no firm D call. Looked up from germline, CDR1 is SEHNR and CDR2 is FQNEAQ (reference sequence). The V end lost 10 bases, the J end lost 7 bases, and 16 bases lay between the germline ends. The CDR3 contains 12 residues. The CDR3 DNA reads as TGTGCCACCCAGAAGGGTATGAGTGGCTACACCTTC. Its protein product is CATQKGMSGYTF.

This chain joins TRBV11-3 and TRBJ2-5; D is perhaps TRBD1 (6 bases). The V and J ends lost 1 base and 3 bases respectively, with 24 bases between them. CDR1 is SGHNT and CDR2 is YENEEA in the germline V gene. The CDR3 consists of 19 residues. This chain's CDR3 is CASSLAFERAGAVKETQYF. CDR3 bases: TGTGCCAGCAGCTTAGCCTTCGAGAGGGCAGGGGCGGTCAAAGAGACCCAGTACTTC.

CDR3 bases: TGTGCCAGCAGCCCTCGCGGGACGGCTTACAATGAGCAGTTCTTC. Translated: CASSPRGTAYNEQFF. V is TRBV7-9 and J is TRBJ2-1; D might be TRBD2 (6 bases). Germline V CDR1 and CDR2: SEHNR, FQNEAQ (reference sequence). V was pared by 5 bases and J by 4 bases, with 15 bases between. This CDR3 contains 15 residues.

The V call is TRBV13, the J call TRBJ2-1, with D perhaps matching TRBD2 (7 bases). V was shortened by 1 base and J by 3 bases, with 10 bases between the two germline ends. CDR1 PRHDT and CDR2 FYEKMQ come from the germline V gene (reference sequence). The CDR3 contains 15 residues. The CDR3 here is CASSLVGGLYNEQFF. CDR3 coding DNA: TGTGCCAGCAGCTTAGTCGGGGGGCTCTACAATGAGCAGTTCTTC.

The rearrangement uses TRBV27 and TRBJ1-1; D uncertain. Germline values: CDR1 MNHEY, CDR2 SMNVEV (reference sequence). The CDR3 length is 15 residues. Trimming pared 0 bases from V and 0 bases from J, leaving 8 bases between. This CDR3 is CASSLSAGMNTEAFF. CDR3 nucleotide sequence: TGTGCCAGCAGTTTATCGGCGGGAATGAACACTGAAGCTTTCTTT.

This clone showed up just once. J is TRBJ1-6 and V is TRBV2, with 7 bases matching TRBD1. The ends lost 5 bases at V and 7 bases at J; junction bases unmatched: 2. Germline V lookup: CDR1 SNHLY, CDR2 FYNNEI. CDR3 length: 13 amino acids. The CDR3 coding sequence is TGTGCCAGCAGTCGGGACAGCAATTCACCCCTCCACTTT. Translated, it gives CASSRDSNSPLHF.

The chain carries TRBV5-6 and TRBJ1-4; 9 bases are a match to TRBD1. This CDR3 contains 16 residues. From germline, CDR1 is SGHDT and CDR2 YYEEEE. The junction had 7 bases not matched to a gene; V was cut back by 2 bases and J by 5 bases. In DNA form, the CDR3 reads TGTGCCAGCAGCTTTTTACAGGGGGCTTCAAATGAAAAACTGTTTTTT. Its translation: CASSFLQGASNEKLFF. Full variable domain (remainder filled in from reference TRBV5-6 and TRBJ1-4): DAGVTQSPTHLIKTRGQQVTLRCSPKSGHDTVSWYQQALGQGPQFIFQYYEEEERQRGNFPDRFSGHQFPNYSSELNVNALLLGDSALYLCASSFLQGASNEKLFFGSGTQLSVL.

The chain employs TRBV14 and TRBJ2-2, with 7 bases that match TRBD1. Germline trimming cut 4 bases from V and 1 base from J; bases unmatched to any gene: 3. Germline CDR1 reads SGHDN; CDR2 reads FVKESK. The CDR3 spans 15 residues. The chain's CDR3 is CASSLGTVNTGELFF. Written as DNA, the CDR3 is TGTGCCAGCAGCCTTGGGACAGTGAACACCGGGGAGCTGTTTTTT.

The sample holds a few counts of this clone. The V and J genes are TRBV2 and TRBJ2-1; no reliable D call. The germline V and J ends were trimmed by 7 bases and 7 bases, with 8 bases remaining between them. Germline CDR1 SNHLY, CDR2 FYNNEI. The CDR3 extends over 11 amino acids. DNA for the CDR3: TGTGCCAGCACCAAAAGAAATGAGCAGTTCTTC. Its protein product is CASTKRNEQFF.

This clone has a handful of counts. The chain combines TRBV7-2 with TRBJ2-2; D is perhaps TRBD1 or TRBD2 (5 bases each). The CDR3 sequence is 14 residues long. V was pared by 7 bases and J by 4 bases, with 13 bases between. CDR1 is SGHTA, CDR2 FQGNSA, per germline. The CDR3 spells CASIPFGGTGELFF. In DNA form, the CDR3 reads TGTGCCAGCATCCCCTTTGGGGGCACCGGGGAGCTGTTTTTT.

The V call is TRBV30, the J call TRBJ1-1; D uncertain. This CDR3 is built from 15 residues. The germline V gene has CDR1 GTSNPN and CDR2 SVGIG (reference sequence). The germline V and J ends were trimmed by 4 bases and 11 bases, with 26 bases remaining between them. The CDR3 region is CAWKQSRLWGRSAFF. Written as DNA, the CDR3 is TGTGCCTGGAAACAGTCAAGGTTGTGGGGTCGCTCGGCTTTCTTT.

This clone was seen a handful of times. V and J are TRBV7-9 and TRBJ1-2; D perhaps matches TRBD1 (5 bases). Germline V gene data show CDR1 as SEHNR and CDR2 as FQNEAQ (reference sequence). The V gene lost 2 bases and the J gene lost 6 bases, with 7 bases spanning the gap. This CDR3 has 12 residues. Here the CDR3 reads CASSLQGNGYTF. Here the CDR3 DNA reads TGTGCCAGCAGCTTACAGGGAAATGGCTACACCTTC. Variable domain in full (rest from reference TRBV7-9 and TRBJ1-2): DTGVSQNPRHKITKRGQNVTFRCDPISEHNRLYWYRQTLGQGPEFLTYFQNEAQLEKSRLLSDRFSAERPKGSFSTLEIQRTEQGDSAMYLCASSLQGNGYTFGSGTRLTVV.

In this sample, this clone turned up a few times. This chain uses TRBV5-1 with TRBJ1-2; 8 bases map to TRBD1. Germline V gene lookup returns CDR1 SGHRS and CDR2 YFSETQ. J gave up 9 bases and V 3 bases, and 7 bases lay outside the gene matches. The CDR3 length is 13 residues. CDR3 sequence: CASSSGTGVSYTF. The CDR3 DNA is TGCGCCAGCAGCTCCGGGACAGGAGTTAGCTACACCTTC.

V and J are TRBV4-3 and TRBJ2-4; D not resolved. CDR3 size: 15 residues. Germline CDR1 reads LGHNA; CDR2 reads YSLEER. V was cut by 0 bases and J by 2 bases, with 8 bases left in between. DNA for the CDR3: TGCGCCAGCAGCCAAGAGGGCACAACCAAAAACATTCAGTACTTC. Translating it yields CASSQEGTTKNIQYF.